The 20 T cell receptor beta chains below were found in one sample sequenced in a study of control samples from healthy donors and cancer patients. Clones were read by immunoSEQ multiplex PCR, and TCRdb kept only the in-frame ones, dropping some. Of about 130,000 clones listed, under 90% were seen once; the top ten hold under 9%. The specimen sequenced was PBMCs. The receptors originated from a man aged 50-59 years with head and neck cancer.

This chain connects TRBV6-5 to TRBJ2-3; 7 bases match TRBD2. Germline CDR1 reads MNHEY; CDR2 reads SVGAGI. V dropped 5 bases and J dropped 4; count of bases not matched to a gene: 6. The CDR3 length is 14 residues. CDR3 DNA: TGTGCCAGCAGTACCTGGGACTACTCAGATACGCAGTATTTT. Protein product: CASSTWDYSDTQYF.

The CDR3 DNA reads TGTGCCAGCAGCAGGACTAGCGGGGGGCCTCAAGAGACCCAGTACTTC. Its translation is CASSRTSGGPQETQYF. V and J are TRBV5-8 and TRBJ2-5; 14 bases line up with TRBD2. Germline V gives CDR1 SGHTS, CDR2 YDEGEE. This CDR3 is built from 16 residues. Unmatched junction bases numbered 4, after V lost 4 bases and J lost 2 bases.

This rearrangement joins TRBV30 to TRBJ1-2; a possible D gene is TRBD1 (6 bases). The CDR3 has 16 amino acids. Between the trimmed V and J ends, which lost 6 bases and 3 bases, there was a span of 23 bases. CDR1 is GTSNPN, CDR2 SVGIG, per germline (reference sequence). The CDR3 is CACSAIGGPEYYGYTF. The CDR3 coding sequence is TGTGCCTGTTCGGCAATTGGGGGGCCCGAGTACTATGGCTACACCTTC.

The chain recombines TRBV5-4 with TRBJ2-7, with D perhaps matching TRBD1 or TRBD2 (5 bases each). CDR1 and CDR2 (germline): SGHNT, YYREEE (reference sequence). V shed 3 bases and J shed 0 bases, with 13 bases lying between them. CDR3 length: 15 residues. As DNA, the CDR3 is TGTGCCAGCAGCTGGGGGACCCTTCTCTCCTACGAGCAGTACTTC. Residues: CASSWGTLLSYEQYF.

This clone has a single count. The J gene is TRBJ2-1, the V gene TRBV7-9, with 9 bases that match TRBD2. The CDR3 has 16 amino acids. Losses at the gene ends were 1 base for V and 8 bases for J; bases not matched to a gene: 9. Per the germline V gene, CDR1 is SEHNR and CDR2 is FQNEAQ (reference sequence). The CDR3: CASSLEISGSMDEQFF. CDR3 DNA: TGTGCCAGCAGCTTAGAGATTAGCGGGAGCATGGATGAGCAGTTCTTC.

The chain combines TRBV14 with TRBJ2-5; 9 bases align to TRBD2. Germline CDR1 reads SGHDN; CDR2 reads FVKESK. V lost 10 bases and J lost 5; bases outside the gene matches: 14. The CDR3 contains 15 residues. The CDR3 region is CATQTFSGRMETQYF. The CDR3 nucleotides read TGTGCCACCCAAACCTTTAGCGGGAGAATGGAGACCCAGTACTTC.

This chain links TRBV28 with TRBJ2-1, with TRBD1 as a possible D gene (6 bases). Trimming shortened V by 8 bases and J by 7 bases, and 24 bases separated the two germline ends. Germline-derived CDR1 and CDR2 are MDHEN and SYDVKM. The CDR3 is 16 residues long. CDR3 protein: CASGVPDRPSLNEQFF. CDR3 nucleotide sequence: TGTGCCAGCGGAGTCCCGGACAGACCCTCCCTAAATGAGCAGTTCTTC.

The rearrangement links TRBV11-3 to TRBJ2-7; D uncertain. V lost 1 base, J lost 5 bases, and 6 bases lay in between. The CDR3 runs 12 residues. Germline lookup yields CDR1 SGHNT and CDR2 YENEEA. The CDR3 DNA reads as TGTGCCAGCAGCTTAGCTTCTCACGAGCAGTACTTC. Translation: CASSLASHEQYF.

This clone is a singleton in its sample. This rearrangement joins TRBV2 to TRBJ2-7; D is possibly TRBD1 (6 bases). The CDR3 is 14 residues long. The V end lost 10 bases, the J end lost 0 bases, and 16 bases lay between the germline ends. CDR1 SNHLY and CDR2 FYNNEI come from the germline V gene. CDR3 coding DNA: TGTGCCACCACCCCGACAGGTTCCTCCTACGAGCAGTACTTC. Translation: CATTPTGSSYEQYF. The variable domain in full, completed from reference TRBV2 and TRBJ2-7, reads EPEVTQTPSHQVTQMGQEVILRCVPISNHLYFYWYRQILGQKVEFLVSFYNNEISEKSEIFDDQFSVERPDGSNFTLKIRSTKLEDSAMYFCATTPTGSSYEQYFGPGTRLTVT.

CDR3 residues: CASSLTTGVNEQFF. The DNA of the CDR3 is TGTGCCAGCAGCTTGACCACAGGGGTCAATGAGCAGTTCTTC. The chain joins TRBV5-5 to TRBJ2-1; 7 positions match TRBD1. Losses at the gene ends were 1 base for V and 6 bases for J; bases not matched to a gene: 4. CDR1 is SGHKS, CDR2 YYEKEE, per germline (reference sequence). The CDR3 is 14 residues long.

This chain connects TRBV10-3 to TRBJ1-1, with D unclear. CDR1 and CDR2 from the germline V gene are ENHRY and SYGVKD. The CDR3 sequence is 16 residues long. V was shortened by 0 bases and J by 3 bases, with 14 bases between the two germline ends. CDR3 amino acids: CAISESSERLYTEAFF. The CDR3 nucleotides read TGTGCCATCAGTGAGTCGTCGGAGAGGTTGTACACTGAAGCTTTCTTT.

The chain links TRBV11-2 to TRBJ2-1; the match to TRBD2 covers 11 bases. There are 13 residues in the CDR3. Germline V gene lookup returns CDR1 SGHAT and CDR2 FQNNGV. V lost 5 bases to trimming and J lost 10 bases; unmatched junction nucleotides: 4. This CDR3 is CASSTRLAGEQFF. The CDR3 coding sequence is TGTGCCAGCAGCACACGACTAGCGGGGGAGCAGTTCTTC.

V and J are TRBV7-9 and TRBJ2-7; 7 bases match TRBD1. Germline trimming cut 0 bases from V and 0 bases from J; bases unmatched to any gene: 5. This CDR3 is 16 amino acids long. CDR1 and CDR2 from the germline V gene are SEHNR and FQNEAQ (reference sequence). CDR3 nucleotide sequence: TGTGCCAGCAGCTTAGCGTATGGGACAGCCTCCTACGAGCAGTACTTC. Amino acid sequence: CASSLAYGTASYEQYF.

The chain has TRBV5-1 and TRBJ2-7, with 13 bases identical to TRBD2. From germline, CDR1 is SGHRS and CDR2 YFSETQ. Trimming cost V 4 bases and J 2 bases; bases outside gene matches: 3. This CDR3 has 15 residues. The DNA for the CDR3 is TGCGCCAGCAGCCATACTAGCGGGGGGGCCTACGAGCAGTACTTC. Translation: CASSHTSGGAYEQYF.

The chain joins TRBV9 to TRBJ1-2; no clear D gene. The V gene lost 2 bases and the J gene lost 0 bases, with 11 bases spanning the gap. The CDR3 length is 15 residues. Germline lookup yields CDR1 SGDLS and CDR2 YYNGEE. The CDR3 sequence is CASSVGGTTNYGYTF. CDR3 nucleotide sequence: TGTGCCAGCAGCGTCGGCGGCACCACTAACTATGGCTACACCTTC.

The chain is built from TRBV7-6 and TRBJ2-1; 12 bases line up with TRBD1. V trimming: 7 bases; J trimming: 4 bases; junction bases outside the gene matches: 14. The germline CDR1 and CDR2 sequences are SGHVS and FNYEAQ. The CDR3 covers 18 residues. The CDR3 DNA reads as TGTGCCAGCACAGGAGCACGGGGACAGGGGGCCCTATACAATGAGCAGTTCTTC. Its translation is CASTGARGQGALYNEQFF.

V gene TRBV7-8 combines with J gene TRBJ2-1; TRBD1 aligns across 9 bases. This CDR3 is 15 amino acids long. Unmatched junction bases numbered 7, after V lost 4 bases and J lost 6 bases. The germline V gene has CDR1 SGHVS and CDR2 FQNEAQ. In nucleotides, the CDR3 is TGTGCCAGCAGCTCTGGGACAGGGATGTTCAATGAGCAGTTCTTC. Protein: CASSSGTGMFNEQFF.

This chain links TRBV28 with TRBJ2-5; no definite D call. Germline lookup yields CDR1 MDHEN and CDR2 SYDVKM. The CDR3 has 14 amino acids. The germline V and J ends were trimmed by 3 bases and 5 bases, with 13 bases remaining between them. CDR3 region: CASSLELLRETQYF. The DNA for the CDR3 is TGTGCCAGCAGTTTGGAGCTCCTGAGGGAGACCCAGTACTTC.

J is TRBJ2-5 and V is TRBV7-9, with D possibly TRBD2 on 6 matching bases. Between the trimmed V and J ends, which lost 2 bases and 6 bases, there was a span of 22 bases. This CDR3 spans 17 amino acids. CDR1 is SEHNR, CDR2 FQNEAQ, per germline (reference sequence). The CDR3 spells CASSLPTRLASGKTQYF. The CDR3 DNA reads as TGTGCCAGCAGCTTACCGACCAGGCTAGCGAGTGGGAAGACCCAGTACTTC.

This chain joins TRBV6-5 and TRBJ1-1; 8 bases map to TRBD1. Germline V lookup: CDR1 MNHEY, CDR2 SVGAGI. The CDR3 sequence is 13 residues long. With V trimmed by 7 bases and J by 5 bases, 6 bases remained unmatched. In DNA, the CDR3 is TGTGCCAGCACCTCACAGGGGGGGACTGAAGCTTTCTTT. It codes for CASTSQGGTEAFF.